The TCR beta chain described here comes from a study of blood T cell repertoires in COVID-19. The data were produced by immunoSEQ multiplex PCR, yet TCRdb's version contains in-frame clones alone and is incomplete. The sample carries 200,000 to 250,000 clones, about 84% recorded once. The length of the CDR3 is 15 residues. After removal of 1 base from V and 5 bases from J, the junction contained 7 bases not matched to a gene. CDR1 is SGHDT and CDR2 is YYEEEE in the germline V gene. Which cohort a participant joined came from the clinical history participants gave. The chain joins TRBV5-6 to TRBJ2-7, with 9 bases identical to TRBD1. The sample taken for sequencing was PBMCs or T cells enriched from blood (not recorded which). This TCR was sampled from a woman between 45 and 65 years old who had recovered from COVID-19. The CDR3 coding sequence is TGTGCCAGCAGCTTGAGCCCGGGACAGGGCCACGAGCAGTACTTC. It encodes CASSLSPGQGHEQYF.